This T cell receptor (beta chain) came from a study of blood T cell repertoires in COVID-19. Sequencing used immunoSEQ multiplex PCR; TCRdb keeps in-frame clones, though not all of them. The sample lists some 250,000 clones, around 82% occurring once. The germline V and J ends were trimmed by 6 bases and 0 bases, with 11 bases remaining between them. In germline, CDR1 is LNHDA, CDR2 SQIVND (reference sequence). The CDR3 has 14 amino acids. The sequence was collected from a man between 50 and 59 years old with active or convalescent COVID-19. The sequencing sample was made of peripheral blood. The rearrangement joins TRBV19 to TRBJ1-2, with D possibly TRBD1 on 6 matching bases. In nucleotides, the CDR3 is TGTGCCAGTAGAAGGACAGTTACTAACTATGGCTACACCTTC. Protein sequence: CASRRTVTNYGYTF.